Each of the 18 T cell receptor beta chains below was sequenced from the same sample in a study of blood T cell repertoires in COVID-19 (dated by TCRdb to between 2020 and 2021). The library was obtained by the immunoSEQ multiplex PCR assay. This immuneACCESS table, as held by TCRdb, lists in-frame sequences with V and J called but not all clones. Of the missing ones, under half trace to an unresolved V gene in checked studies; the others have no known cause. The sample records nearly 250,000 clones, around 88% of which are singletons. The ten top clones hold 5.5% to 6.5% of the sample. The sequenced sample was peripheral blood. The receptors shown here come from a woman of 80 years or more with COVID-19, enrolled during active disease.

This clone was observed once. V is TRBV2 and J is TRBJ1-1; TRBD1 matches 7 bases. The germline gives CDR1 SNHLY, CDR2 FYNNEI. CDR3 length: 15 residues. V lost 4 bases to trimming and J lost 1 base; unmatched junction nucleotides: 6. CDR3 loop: CASSVEGAANTEAFF. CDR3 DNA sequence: TGTGCCAGCAGTGTGGAGGGGGCTGCGAACACTGAAGCTTTCTTT. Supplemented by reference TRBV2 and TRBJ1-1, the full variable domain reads EPEVTQTPSHQVTQMGQEVILRCVPISNHLYFYWYRQILGQKVEFLVSFYNNEISEKSEIFDDQFSVERPDGSNFTLKIRSTKLEDSAMYFCASSVEGAANTEAFFGQGTRLTVV.

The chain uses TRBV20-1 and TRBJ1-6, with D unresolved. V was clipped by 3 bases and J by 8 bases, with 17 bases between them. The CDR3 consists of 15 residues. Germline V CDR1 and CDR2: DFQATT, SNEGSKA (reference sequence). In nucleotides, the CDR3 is TGCAGTGCTAGTGCGGCAGGCTTTAGTTATTCACCCCTCCACTTT. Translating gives CSASAAGFSYSPLHF.

This CDR3 reads CSASPGVNQPQHF. The DNA of the CDR3 is TGCAGTGCTAGTCCCGGGGTTAATCAGCCCCAGCATTTT. The chain carries TRBV20-1 and TRBJ1-5; D is uncertain. V lost 3 bases to trimming and J lost 4 bases, with 10 bases between them. Germline assignment: CDR1 DFQATT and CDR2 SNEGSKA (reference sequence). There are 13 residues in the CDR3.

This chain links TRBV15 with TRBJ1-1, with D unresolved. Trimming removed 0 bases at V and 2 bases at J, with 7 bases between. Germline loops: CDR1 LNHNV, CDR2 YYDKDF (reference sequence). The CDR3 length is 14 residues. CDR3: CATSRDGINTEAFF. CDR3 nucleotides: TGTGCCACCAGCAGAGACGGGATAAACACTGAAGCTTTCTTT. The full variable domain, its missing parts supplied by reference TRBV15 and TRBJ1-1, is DAMVIQNPRYQVTQFGKPVTLSCSQTLNHNVMYWYQQKSSQAPKLLFHYYDKDFNNEADTPDNFQSRRPNTSFCFLDIRSPGLGDTAMYLCATSRDGINTEAFFGQGTRLTVV.

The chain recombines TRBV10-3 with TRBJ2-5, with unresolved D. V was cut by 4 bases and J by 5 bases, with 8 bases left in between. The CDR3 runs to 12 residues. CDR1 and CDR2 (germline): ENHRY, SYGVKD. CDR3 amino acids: CAISVDRETQYF. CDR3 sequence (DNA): TGTGCCATCAGTGTAGATCGTGAGACCCAGTACTTC.

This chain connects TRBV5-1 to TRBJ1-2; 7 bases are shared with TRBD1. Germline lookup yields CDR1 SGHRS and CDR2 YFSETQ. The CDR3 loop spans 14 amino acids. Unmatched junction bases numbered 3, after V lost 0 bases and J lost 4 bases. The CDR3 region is CASSLETGAYGYTF. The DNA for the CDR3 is TGCGCCAGCAGCTTGGAAACAGGGGCCTATGGCTACACCTTC.

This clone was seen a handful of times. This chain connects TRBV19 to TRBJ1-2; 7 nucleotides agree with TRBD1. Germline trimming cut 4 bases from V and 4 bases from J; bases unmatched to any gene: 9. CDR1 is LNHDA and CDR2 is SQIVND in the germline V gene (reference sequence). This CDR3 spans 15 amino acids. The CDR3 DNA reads TGTGCCAGTAGTACCCCGGGGACAGATGTCTATGGCTACACCTTC. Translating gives CASSTPGTDVYGYTF. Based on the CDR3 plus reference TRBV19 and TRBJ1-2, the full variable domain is DGGITQSPKYLFRKEGQNVTLSCEQNLNHDAMYWYRQDPGQGLRLIYYSQIVNDFQKGDIAEGYSVSREKKESFPLTVTSAQKNPTAFYLCASSTPGTDVYGYTFGSGTRLTVV.

The DNA for the CDR3 is TGTGCCAGCAGAGAAACAGGGGGTACTGAAGCTTTCTTT. This translates into CASRETGGTEAFF. The genes are TRBV3-1 (or the pseudogene TRBV3-2) and TRBJ1-1, with 8 bases fitting TRBD1. Germline CDR1 is LGHDT and CDR2 is YNNKEL (reference sequence). This CDR3 is built from 13 residues. The V gene end was trimmed by 6 bases and the J gene end by 5 bases; junction bases not matched to a gene: 5.

CDR3 nucleotide sequence: TGCGCCAGCAGCCCGGTCGGGGATGGCAATCAGCCCCAGCATTTT. Residues: CASSPVGDGNQPQHF. The rearrangement joins TRBV5-1 to TRBJ1-5, with D unresolved. The CDR3 contains 15 residues. Germline-derived CDR1 and CDR2 are SGHRS and YFSETQ. Between the trimmed V and J ends, which lost 4 bases and 2 bases, there was a span of 13 bases.

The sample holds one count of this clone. The CDR3 bases are TGTGCCAGCAGCCGTAGCGGGGGGGAGACCCAGTACTTC. Translated: CASSRSGGETQYF. This chain uses TRBV7-2 with TRBJ2-5; 10 bases agree with TRBD2. Germline trimming cut 5 bases from V and 5 bases from J; bases unmatched to any gene: 2. This CDR3 has 13 residues. CDR1 is SGHTA and CDR2 is FQGNSA in the germline V gene.

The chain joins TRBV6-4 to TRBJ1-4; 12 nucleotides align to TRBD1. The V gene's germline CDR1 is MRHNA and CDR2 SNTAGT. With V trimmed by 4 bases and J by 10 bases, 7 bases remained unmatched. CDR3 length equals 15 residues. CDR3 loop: CASSASGTGGGKLFF. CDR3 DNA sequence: TGTGCCAGCAGTGCATCCGGGACAGGGGGCGGAAAACTGTTTTTT.

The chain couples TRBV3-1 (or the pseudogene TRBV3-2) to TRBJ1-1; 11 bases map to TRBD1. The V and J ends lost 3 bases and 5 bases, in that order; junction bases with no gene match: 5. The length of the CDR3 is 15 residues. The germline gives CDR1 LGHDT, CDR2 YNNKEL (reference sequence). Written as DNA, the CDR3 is TGTGCCAGCAGCCACTGGACAGGGGGCAATACTGAAGCTTTCTTT. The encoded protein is CASSHWTGGNTEAFF.

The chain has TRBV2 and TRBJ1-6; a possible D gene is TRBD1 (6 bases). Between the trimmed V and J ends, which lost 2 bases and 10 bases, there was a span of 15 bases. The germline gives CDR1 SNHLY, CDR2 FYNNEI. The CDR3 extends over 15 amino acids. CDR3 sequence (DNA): TGTGCCAGCAGTGAATTAGCGGGTGGGGGCTCACCCCTCCACTTT. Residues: CASSELAGGGSPLHF.

The DNA for the CDR3 is TGTGCCAGCAGGGCGAGGGGGGGCCCGAGCACTGAAGCTTTCTTT. The encoded protein is CASRARGGPSTEAFF. The genes are TRBV2 and TRBJ1-1; TRBD1 is a possible D gene (6 bases). The CDR3 contains 15 residues. Germline V gene data show CDR1 as SNHLY and CDR2 as FYNNEI. Trimming cost V 6 bases and J 4 bases, with 18 bases left between them.

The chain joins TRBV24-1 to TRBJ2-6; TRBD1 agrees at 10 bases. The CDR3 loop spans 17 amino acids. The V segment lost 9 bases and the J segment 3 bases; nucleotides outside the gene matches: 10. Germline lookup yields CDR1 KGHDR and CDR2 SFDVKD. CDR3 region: CATGPVTGGVGANVLTF. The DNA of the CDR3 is TGTGCCACCGGTCCTGTGACAGGGGGCGTTGGGGCCAACGTCCTGACTTTC.

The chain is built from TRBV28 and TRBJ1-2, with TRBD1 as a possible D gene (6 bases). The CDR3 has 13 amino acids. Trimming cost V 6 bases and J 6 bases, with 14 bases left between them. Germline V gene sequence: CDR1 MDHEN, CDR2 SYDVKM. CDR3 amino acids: CASSPGTYNGYTF. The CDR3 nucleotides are TGTGCCAGCAGCCCCGGGACATATAATGGCTACACCTTC.

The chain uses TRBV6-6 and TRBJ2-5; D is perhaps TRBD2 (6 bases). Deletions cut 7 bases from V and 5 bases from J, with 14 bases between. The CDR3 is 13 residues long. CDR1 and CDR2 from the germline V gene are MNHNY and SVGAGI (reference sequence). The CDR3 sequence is CASTLGLKETQYF. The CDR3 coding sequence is TGTGCCAGCACCTTGGGACTCAAGGAGACCCAGTACTTC.

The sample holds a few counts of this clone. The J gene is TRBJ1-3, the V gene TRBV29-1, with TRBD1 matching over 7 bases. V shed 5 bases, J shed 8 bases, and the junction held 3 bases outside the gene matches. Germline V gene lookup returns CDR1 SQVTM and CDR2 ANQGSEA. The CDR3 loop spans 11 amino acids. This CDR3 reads CSVSDRDTIYF. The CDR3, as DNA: TGCAGCGTTTCAGACAGGGACACCATATATTTT.